This T cell receptor beta chain comes out of a study of T-cell reconstitution after alpha-beta-depleted transplantation in children. Points from the study as a whole: Approximately two months post-transplant, alpha-beta T cells reportedly originated from several hundred expanded graft clones.

V trimming: 3 bases; J trimming: 4 bases; junction bases outside the gene matches: 5. This CDR3 contains 14 residues. Germline lookup yields CDR1 SGHRS and CDR2 YFSETQ. Preparation of the TCRbeta library involved a method that used unique molecular identifiers. TCRdb re-analysed the PCR reads in MiXCR, keeping a single row per CDR3 protein. Counted here are approximately 1,000,000 distinct CDR3 sequences, about 29% occurring once; the ten biggest clones make up approximately 30%. Concerning this clonotype itself: Its target is unknown.

This clonotype originated in a boy in the first two years of life who had a stem cell transplant for SCID, so the T cells may come from the graft donor. This chain links TRBV5-1 with TRBJ1-1; 8 bases line up with TRBD1. The material was PBMCs, mostly from graft donor cells, obtained 360 days after TCRalphabeta/CD19-depleted stem cell transplant. The chain's CDR3 is CASSWTGKGTEAFF. In DNA form, the CDR3 reads TGCGCCAGCAGCTGGACAGGGAAGGGCACTGAAGCTTTCTTT.